This T cell receptor beta chain is from a study of cytomegalovirus exposure and HLA in healthy donors. TCRdb keeps only in-frame clones here, not all; method: immunoSEQ multiplex PCR. This table holds some 260,000 clones, less than 90% found once. This CDR3 comprises 15 residues. V lost 2 bases and J 0 bases, leaving 9 bases between the germline ends. The germline V gene encodes CDR1 SGDLS and CDR2 YYNGEE. The sequence was obtained from a man between 18 and 35 years old in good health and CMV-seropositive. V gene TRBV9 combines with J gene TRBJ2-1; no clear D gene. Sequenced sample: PBMCs. The CDR3 bases are TGTGCCAGCAGCGTCACGGTGGGCTCCTACAATGAGCAGTTCTTC. Protein sequence: CASSVTVGSYNEQFF.